This T cell receptor beta chain was captured by sequencing in a study of cytomegalovirus exposure and HLA in healthy donors. The PCR had 60 Vbeta and 13 Jbeta primers. The data were produced by immunoSEQ multiplex PCR, yet TCRdb's version contains in-frame clones alone and is incomplete. In the table there are around 97,000 clones, roughly four fifths of which are singletons. The CDR3 consists of 14 residues. Germline V gives CDR1 SGHDT, CDR2 YYEEEE. J lost 4 bases, V lost 4 bases, and 6 bases had no gene match. In its sample, this clone was seen a few times. The antigen is undetermined. Study observations and caveats: There were reportedly fewer N-insertions in an Asian-associated ancestry cluster than the roughly 680-donor mean, in a later analysis. Most observed TCR sequences were rare, whereas some public TCRs were detected in many donors.

The origin of this receptor is a man aged 35 to 55 in good health and CMV-seropositive. Sample: PBMCs. The rearrangement uses TRBV5-6 and TRBJ2-5, with 8 bases matching TRBD1. CDR3 amino acids: CASSAKTGGETQYF. The CDR3 region has the DNA TGTGCCAGCAGCGCAAAAACAGGGGGAGAGACCCAGTACTTC.